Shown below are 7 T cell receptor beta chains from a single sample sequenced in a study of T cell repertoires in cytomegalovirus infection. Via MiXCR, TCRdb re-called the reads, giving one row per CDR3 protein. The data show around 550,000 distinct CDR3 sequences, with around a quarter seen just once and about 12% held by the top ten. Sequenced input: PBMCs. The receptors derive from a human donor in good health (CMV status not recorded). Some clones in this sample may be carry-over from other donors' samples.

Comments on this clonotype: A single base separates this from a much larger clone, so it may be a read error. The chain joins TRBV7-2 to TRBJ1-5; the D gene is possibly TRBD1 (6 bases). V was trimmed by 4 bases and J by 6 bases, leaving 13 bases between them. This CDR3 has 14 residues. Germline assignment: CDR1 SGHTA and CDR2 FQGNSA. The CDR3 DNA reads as TGTGCCAGCAGCTCTCCTGGGACATTTCAGCCCCAGCATTTT. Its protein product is CASSSPGTFQPQHF.

The chain's CDR3 is CATEGWLASSSYNEQFF. CDR3 nucleotides: TGTGCCACGGAAGGTTGGCTAGCGTCGAGCTCCTACAATGAGCAGTTCTTC. The gene calls are TRBV6-2 or TRBV6-3 and TRBJ2-1; tentatively, D is TRBD2 (6 bases). With 10 bases removed from V and 0 bases from J, the gap between germline ends came to 22 bases. The CDR3 totals 17 residues. Germline CDR1 MNHEY, CDR2 SVGEGT.

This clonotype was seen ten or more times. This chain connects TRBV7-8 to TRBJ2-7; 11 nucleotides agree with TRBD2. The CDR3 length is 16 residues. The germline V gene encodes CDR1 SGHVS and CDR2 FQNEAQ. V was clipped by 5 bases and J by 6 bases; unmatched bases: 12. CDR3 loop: CASSRTSGYSPIEQYF. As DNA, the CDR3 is TGTGCCAGCAGCAGGACTAGCGGGTACTCCCCAATCGAGCAGTACTTC. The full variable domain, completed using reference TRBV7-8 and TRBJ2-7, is GAGVSQSPRYKVAKRGQDVALRCDPISGHVSLFWYQQALGQGPEFLTYFQNEAQLDKSGLPSDRFFAERPEGSVSTLKIQRTQQEDSAVYLCASSRTSGYSPIEQYFGPGTRLTVT.

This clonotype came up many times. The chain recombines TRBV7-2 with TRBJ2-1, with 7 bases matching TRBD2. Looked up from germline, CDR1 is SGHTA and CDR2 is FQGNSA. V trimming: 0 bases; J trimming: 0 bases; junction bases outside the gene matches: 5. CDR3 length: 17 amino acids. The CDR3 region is CASSLASSGRSYNEQFF. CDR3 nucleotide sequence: TGTGCCAGCAGCTTAGCATCTAGCGGACGCTCCTACAATGAGCAGTTCTTC.

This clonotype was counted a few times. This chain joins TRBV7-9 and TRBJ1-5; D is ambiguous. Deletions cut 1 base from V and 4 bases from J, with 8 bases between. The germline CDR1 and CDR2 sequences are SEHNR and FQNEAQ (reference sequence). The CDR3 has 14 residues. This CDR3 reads CASSLGTYNQPQHF. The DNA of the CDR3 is TGTGCCAGCAGCTTAGGGACTTATAATCAGCCCCAGCATTTT.

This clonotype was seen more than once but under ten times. CDR3 loop: CASSLRWREPPQETQYF. The CDR3 DNA sequence: TGTGCCAGCAGTTTAAGGTGGCGGGAGCCCCCCCAAGAGACCCAGTACTTC. The gene calls are TRBV12-3 or TRBV12-4 and TRBJ2-5, with TRBD2 matching 7 bases. With V trimmed by 2 bases and J by 1 base, 10 bases remained unmatched. This CDR3 comprises 17 residues.

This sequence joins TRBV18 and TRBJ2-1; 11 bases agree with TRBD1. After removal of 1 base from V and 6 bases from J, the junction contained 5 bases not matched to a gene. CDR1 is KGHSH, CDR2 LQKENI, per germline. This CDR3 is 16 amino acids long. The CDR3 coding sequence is TGTGCCAGCTCACCACAACCGGGACAGGGGGGCAATGAGCAGTTCTTC. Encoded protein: CASSPQPGQGGNEQFF. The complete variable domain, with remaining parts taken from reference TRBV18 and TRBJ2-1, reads NAGVMQNPRHLVRRRGQEARLRCSPMKGHSHVYWYRQLPEEGLKFMVYLQKENIIDESGMPKERFSAEFPKEGPSILRIQQVVRGDSAAYFCASSPQPGQGGNEQFFGPGTRLTVL.